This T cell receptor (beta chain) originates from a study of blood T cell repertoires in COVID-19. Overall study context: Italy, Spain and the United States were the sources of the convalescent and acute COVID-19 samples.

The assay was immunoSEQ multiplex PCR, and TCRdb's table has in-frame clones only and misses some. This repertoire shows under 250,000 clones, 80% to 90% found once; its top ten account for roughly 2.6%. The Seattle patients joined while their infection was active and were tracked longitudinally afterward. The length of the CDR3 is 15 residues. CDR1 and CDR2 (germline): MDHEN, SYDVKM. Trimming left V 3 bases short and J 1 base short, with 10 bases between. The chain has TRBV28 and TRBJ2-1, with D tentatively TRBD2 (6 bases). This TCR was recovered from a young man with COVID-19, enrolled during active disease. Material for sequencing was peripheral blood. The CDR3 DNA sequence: TGTGCCAGCAGTTTCGGACGGGGGTCCTACAATGAGCAGTTCTTC. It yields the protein CASSFGRGSYNEQFF.